Listed below are T cell receptor beta chains from one sample, sequenced in a study of beta chain features in type 1 diabetes. Using immunoSEQ multiplex PCR, the repertoire was profiled, and TCRdb retains in-frame clones only, with some absent. Here the sample spans hundreds of thousands of clones, around 15% being singletons. The specimen sequenced was naive CD4+ T cells from blood. These receptors all come from a man aged 18 to 29 with type 1 diabetes. CDR3s include the opening cysteine and the closing phenylalanine or tryptophan. A D gene is named only where the DNA matches it firmly. Rows may omit the clone size; those that give it use once, few, many or a size class.

D	V	J	size	DNA	CDR3
.	TRBV7-2	TRBJ2-5	.	TGTGCCAGCAGCTCCAGAGTAGTGGAGACCCAGTACTTC	CASSSRVVETQYF
.	TRBV4-1	TRBJ1-1	.	TGCGCCAGCAGCCCCCGAGCCGGGGGCCAAGGTATACCTGAAGCTTTCTTT	CASSPRAGGQGIPEAFF
.	TRBV5-1	TRBJ2-3	.	TGCGCCAGCAGCGGAAATAAGGGACGGAGCCGCACAGATACGCAGTATTTT	CASSGNKGRSRTDTQYF
TRBD1	TRBV29-1	TRBJ2-7	.	TGCAGCGTTGGACAGGGTCGAGGCTACGAGCAGTACTTC	CSVGQGRGYEQYF
TRBD2	TRBV7-9	TRBJ2-2	few	TGTGCCAGCAGCCCCGAAGGGACTAGCGGGACCGGGGAGCTGTTTTTT	CASSPEGTSGTGELFF
.	TRBV30	TRBJ1-2	few	TGTGCCTGGAGTGTACAACCCCGCGCTAACTATGGCTACACCTTC	CAWSVQPRANYGYTF
.	TRBV9	TRBJ2-3	.	TGTGCCAGCAGCGAGGGGGACCCCACAGATACGCAGTATTTT	CASSEGDPTDTQYF
TRBD1	TRBV28	TRBJ1-1	.	TGTGCCAGCAGTTCCGGACAGGGGGCCACTGAAGCTTTCTTT	CASSSGQGATEAFF
.	TRBV28	TRBJ2-3	few	TGTGCCAGCAGCCCGGGGGGCGAGTTGACAGATACGCAGTATTTT	CASSPGGELTDTQYF
.	TRBV15	TRBJ2-3	few	TGTGCCACCAGCAGAGATCGGGCGTCGCGGGGACTGACTACCGAAACGCAGTATTTT	CATSRDRASRGLTTETQYF
.	TRBV18	TRBJ1-2	.	TGTGCCAGCTCGCTAACGCTGGAAGGCTACACCTTC	CASSLTLEGYTF
.	TRBV7-9	TRBJ2-2	.	TGTGCCAGCAGCTTAGTGTCTTACACCGGGGAGCTGTTTTTT	CASSLVSYTGELFF
.	TRBV15	TRBJ2-7	.	TGTGCCACCAGCAGAGGGGAAGGGCAGCAGTACTTC	CATSRGEGQQYF
TRBD2	TRBV30	TRBJ2-3	.	TGTGCCTGGAGTTTCCAGGAGGTTAGCGGGAGAACAGATACGCAGTATTTT	CAWSFQEVSGRTDTQYF
.	TRBV5-4	TRBJ2-5	.	TGTGCCAGCAGCTGGCCGGGGAACGGGGAGGTTGAGACCCAGTACTTC	CASSWPGNGEVETQYF
.	TRBV30	TRBJ2-7	few	TGTGCCTGGGGAAGGGAGTACGAGCAGTACTTC	CAWGREYEQYF
TRBD1	TRBV5-1	TRBJ2-1	few	TGCGCCAGCCGCTCTCGGGACAGCTCCTACAATGAGCAGTTCTTC	CASRSRDSSYNEQFF
TRBD1	TRBV18	TRBJ1-2	few	TGTGCCAGCTCACCACAACAGGGGAGAGGCTACACCTTC	CASSPQQGRGYTF
.	TRBV29-1	TRBJ1-5	.	TGCAGCGTTGGTTCAGCATCAAGCAATCAGCCCCAGCATTTT	CSVGSASSNQPQHF
.	TRBV6-6	TRBJ2-1	.	TGTGCCAGCAGACCAGACGGGAGCTCCTACAATGAGCAGTTCTTC	CASRPDGSSYNEQFF
TRBD2	TRBV9	TRBJ2-6	few	TGTGCCAGCGGAAGACTAGCGGGGACCTCTGGGGCCAACGTCCTGACTTTC	CASGRLAGTSGANVLTF
TRBD1	TRBV4-2	TRBJ2-5	few	TGTGCCAGCAAAGACAGGGATCAAGAGACCCAGTACTTC	CASKDRDQETQYF
TRBD1	TRBV19	TRBJ2-2	few	TGTGCCAGTAGTGAGAGAGGGGGCTTTGGCGGGGAGCTGTTTTTT	CASSERGGFGGELFF
.	TRBV5-8	TRBJ2-1	.	TGTGCCAGCAGCTTCGGGGTAAGGCCTGAGCAGTTCTTC	CASSFGVRPEQFF
.	TRBV30	TRBJ1-1	few	TGTGCCTGGAGTGTAAGTGGATATTCTGAAGCTTTCTTT	CAWSVSGYSEAFF
.	TRBV29-1	TRBJ2-3	.	TGCAGCGTTGATGGGTACTCTAGCACAGATACGCAGTATTTT	CSVDGYSSTDTQYF
.	TRBV27	TRBJ1-6	.	TGTGCCAGCAGTTTATCCCCCAGGGGAGGGTCACCCCTCCACTTT	CASSLSPRGGSPLHF
TRBD1	TRBV7-2	TRBJ1-1	.	TGTGCCAGCAGCTTAGGGGGACAGGGAAGAGGTGAAGCTTTCTTT	CASSLGGQGRGEAFF
TRBD1	TRBV28	TRBJ1-2	few	TGTGCCAGCAGTACCTGGGGGACAGGGCTCTCAGGCTACACCTTC	CASSTWGTGLSGYTF
.	TRBV11-3	TRBJ2-1	few	TGTGCCAGCAGCTTCGGCCTAGATCGAAATGAGCAGTTCTTC	CASSFGLDRNEQFF
TRBD1	TRBV5-6	TRBJ1-2	.	TGTGCCAGCAGCTTATTCGACAGGGGGCCGGATGGCTACACCTTC	CASSLFDRGPDGYTF
.	TRBV4-2	TRBJ2-5	.	TGTGCCAGCAGCCAAGGTGCCACCTCTGGGGGCGGAGAGACCCAGTACTTC	CASSQGATSGGGETQYF
.	TRBV7-9	TRBJ1-2	.	TGTGCCAGCAGCTTAGTAGAGGCAGGGCGAAGATATGGCTACACCTTC	CASSLVEAGRRYGYTF
.	TRBV5-1	TRBJ2-5	.	TGCGCCAGCAGCTGGAGGGACAGCCAAGAGACCCAGTACTTC	CASSWRDSQETQYF
TRBD1	TRBV18	TRBJ2-1	few	TGTGCCAGCTCGGGGGCCGCACCGGGACAGGGGAGGAGCAATGAGCAGTTCTTC	CASSGAAPGQGRSNEQFF
.	TRBV4-3	TRBJ2-2	few	TGCGCCAGCAGCCAAAGCGAAGCCGGGGAGCTGTTTTTT	CASSQSEAGELFF
TRBD1	TRBV28	TRBJ1-2	.	TGTGCCAGCAGAACTGGACAGGGGGACCATGGCTACACCTTC	CASRTGQGDHGYTF
.	TRBV10-3	TRBJ2-6	.	TGTGCCATCAGAGAGACAGGGACTTCTGGGGCCAACGTCCTGACTTTC	CAIRETGTSGANVLTF
TRBD1	TRBV28	TRBJ1-4	.	TGTGCCAGCAGTACAGGGGTGTACGAAAAACTGTTTTTT	CASSTGVYEKLFF
.	TRBV4-1	TRBJ2-6	.	TGCGCCAGCAGCCCCCTGGAAAGGATCAACTTCTCTGGGGCCAACGTCCTGACTTTC	CASSPLERINFSGANVLTF
TRBD2	TRBV9	TRBJ2-3	few	TGTGCCAGCAGCTCGGGGGGACTAGCGGCCAGCACAGATACGCAGTATTTT	CASSSGGLAASTDTQYF
TRBD1	TRBV29-1	TRBJ2-7	.	TGCAGCGTTGTATACGGTGGAAGGGACAGAAACTACGAGCAGTACTTC	CSVVYGGRDRNYEQYF
.	TRBV29-1	TRBJ1-4	few	TGCAGCGTTGGAGGGGGACTCCTAGAAGGTGAAAAACTGTTTTTT	CSVGGGLLEGEKLFF
TRBD1	TRBV5-1	TRBJ2-5	few	TGCGCCAGCAGCCCGGGACAGACCCAAGAGACCCAGTACTTC	CASSPGQTQETQYF
.	TRBV7-9	TRBJ2-3	.	TGTGCCAGCAGCTTAGGCCGTTCTAGCACAGATACGCAGTATTTT	CASSLGRSSTDTQYF
TRBD1	TRBV7-9	TRBJ2-5	.	TGTGCCAGCAGCCCTGGACAGGGGGCGATTTCCCCCCAAGAGACCCAGTACTTC	CASSPGQGAISPQETQYF
.	TRBV25-1	TRBJ2-7	.	TGTGCCAGCAGTGTAAAGATTGACTCCTACGAGCAGTACTTC	CASSVKIDSYEQYF
.	TRBV18	TRBJ2-6	.	TGTGCCAGCTCACCACAGGCCCCGTCTGGGGCCAACGTCCTGACTTTC	CASSPQAPSGANVLTF
TRBD2	TRBV30	TRBJ2-3	few	TGTGCCTACTCGGGACTAGCAGACACGGCAGATACGCAGTATTTT	CAYSGLADTADTQYF
.	TRBV30	TRBJ2-7	few	TGTGCCTGGAGTGTACAGATGAGAATTTCCTACGAGCAGTACTTC	CAWSVQMRISYEQYF
TRBD1	TRBV30	TRBJ1-4	few	TGTGCCTGGAGTGTAATTTCCGACAGGGGAGTAAAACTGTTTTTT	CAWSVISDRGVKLFF
.	TRBV7-8	TRBJ2-3	.	TGTGCCAGCAGCGACCTACGGGGCGGCAGCACAGATACGCAGTATTTT	CASSDLRGGSTDTQYF
.	TRBV29-1	TRBJ1-1	.	TGCAGCGTTGGCCCCAAAACAGGTGCCTGGAACACTGAAGCTTTCTTT	CSVGPKTGAWNTEAFF
.	TRBV12-5	TRBJ2-1	.	TGTGCTAGTGGTCCAGGCCGGGACCACCAGTTCTTC	CASGPGRDHQFF